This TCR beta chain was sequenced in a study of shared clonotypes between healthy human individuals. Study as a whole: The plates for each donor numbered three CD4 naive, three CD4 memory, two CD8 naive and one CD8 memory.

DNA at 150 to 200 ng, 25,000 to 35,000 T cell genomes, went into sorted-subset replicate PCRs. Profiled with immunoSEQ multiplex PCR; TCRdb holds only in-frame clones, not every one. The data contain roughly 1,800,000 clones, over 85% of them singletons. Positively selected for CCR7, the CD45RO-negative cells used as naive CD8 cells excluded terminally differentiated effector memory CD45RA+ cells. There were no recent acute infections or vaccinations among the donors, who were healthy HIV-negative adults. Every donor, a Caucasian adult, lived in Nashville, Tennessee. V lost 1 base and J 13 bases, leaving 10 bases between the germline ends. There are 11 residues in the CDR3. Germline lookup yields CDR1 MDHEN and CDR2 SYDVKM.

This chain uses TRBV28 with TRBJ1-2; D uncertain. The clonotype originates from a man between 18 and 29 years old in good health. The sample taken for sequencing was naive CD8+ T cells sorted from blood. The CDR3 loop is CASSLSEGPTF. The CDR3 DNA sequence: TGTGCCAGCAGTTTATCCGAAGGACCCACCTTC.